Detailed here is one T cell receptor beta chain. The data were taken from a study of blood T cell repertoires in COVID-19. For the study at large: From T cells, B-cell-depleted T cells, or PBMCs came the material, which was cDNA or gDNA.

Data came from immunoSEQ multiplex PCR; TCRdb stores just in-frame clones and leaves some out. The sample includes approximately 200,000 clones, 79% seen only once; the top ten take approximately 15%. This CDR3 contains 13 residues. CDR1 is LNHNV, CDR2 YYDKDF, per germline (reference sequence). Trimming cost V 8 bases and J 2 bases; bases outside gene matches: 3. The chain employs TRBV15 and TRBJ2-7; 10 nucleotides match TRBD2. Sequenced material: peripheral blood. The receptor comes from a man in his sixties with active or convalescent COVID-19. CDR3 protein: CATELAGAYEQYF. The CDR3 DNA follows: TGTGCCACCGAGCTAGCGGGAGCCTACGAGCAGTACTTC.